The 4 T cell receptor beta chains given below trace back to one sample, sequenced in a study of cytomegalovirus exposure and HLA in healthy donors. A multiplex PCR was run with 60 Vbeta primers and 13 Jbeta primers. Clones were sequenced by immunoSEQ multiplex PCR, and TCRdb holds only the in-frame ones, with some missing. Of more than 140,000 clones in the sample, about four fifths were seen once. What was sequenced was PBMCs. The receptors come from a man aged 25 to 40 in good health and CMV-seropositive.

This clone was detected once. The CDR3 protein is CASSKGQGVGGELFF. The CDR3 DNA sequence: TGCGCCAGCAGCAAGGGACAGGGAGTAGGCGGGGAGCTGTTTTTT. The chain uses TRBV5-1 and TRBJ2-2; 9 bases are shared with TRBD1. Unmatched junction bases numbered 8, after V lost 4 bases and J lost 7 bases. The CDR3 has 15 residues. CDR1 and CDR2 (germline): SGHRS, YFSETQ.

The V and J genes are TRBV19 and TRBJ2-1; 7 bases agree with TRBD2. The V gene end was trimmed by 5 bases and the J gene end by 2 bases; junction bases not matched to a gene: 6. The CDR3 extends over 15 amino acids. Germline-derived CDR1 and CDR2 are LNHDA and SQIVND (reference sequence). The CDR3 protein is CASSYSGSPYNEQFF. CDR3 nucleotide sequence: TGTGCCAGTAGTTATAGCGGGTCTCCCTACAATGAGCAGTTCTTC. Full variable domain (outside the CDR3, taken from reference TRBV19 and TRBJ2-1): DGGITQSPKYLFRKEGQNVTLSCEQNLNHDAMYWYRQDPGQGLRLIYYSQIVNDFQKGDIAEGYSVSREKKESFPLTVTSAQKNPTAFYLCASSYSGSPYNEQFFGPGTRLTVL.

With regard to this clone: A junction end diverges from the germline sequence, so it may reflect a read error. This chain connects TRBV6-5 to TRBJ1-3; D unresolved. The CDR3 has 14 residues. CDR1 and CDR2 (germline): MNHEY, SVGAGI. The CDR3 region has the DNA TGTGCCAGCAGTTACGGAAGCTCTGGAGACACCATATATTTT. Its protein is CASSYGSSGDTIYF.

This clone was recorded once. The chain links TRBV11-2 to TRBJ2-7; D possibly corresponds to TRBD2 (5 bases). Germline V gene sequence: CDR1 SGHAT, CDR2 FQNNGV. The CDR3 length is 15 residues. The V and J ends lost 4 bases and 0 bases respectively, with 13 bases between them. The CDR3 DNA reads TGTGCCAGCAGCTCTGTGCGGGCATCCTCCTACGAGCAGTACTTC. Protein product: CASSSVRASSYEQYF.